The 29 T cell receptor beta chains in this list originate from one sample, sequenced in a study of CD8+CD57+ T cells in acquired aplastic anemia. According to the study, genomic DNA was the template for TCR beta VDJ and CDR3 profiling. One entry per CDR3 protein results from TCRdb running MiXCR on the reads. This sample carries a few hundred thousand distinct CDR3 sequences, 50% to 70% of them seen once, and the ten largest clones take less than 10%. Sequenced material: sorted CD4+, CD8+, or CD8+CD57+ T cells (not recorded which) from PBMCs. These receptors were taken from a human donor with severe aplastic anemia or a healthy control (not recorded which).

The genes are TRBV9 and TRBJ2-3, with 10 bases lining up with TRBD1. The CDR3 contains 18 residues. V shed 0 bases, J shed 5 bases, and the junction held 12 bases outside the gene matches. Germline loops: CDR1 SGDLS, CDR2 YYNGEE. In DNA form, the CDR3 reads TGTGCCAGCAGCGTAGTGGGGGGACAGGGGCCGGGGAAAGATACGCAGTATTTT. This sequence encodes CASSVVGGQGPGKDTQYF.

CDR3 amino acids: CASSIGNLRGEQYF. In DNA, the CDR3 is TGTGCCAGTAGTATAGGGAACCTCAGAGGCGAGCAGTACTTC. The rearrangement uses TRBV19 and TRBJ2-7; D remains unclear. The CDR3 contains 14 residues. Germline lookup yields CDR1 LNHDA and CDR2 SQIVND (reference sequence). The V end was cut by 1 base, the J end by 6 bases, with 13 bases between.

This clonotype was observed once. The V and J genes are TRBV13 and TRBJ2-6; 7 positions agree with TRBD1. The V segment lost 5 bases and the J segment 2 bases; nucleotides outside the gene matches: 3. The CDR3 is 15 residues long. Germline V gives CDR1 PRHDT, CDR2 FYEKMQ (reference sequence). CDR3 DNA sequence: TGTGCCAGCAGCGACAGGGACGCTGGGGCCAACGTCCTGACTTTC. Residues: CASSDRDAGANVLTF.

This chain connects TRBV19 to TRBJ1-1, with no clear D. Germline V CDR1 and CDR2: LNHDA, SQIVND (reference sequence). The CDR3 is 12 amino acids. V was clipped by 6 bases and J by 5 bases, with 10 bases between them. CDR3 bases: TGTGCCAGTAGGGGATCGGAGACTGAAGCTTTCTTT. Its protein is CASRGSETEAFF. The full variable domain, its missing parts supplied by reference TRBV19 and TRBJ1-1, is DGGITQSPKYLFRKEGQNVTLSCEQNLNHDAMYWYRQDPGQGLRLIYYSQIVNDFQKGDIAEGYSVSREKKESFPLTVTSAQKNPTAFYLCASRGSETEAFFGQGTRLTVV.

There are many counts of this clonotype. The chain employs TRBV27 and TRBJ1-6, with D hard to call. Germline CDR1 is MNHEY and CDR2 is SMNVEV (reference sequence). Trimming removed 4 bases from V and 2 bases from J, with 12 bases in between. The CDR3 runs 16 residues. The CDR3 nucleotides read TGTGCCAGCAGTTACGGGCCTAACACCTATAATTCACCCCTCCACTTT. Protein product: CASSYGPNTYNSPLHF.

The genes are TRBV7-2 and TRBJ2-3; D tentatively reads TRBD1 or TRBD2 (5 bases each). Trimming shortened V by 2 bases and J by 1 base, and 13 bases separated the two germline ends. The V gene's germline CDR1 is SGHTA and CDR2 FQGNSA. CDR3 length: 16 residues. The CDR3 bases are TGTGCCAGCAGCTTACGAGGGACGCGGGGCACAGATACGCAGTATTTT. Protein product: CASSLRGTRGTDTQYF.

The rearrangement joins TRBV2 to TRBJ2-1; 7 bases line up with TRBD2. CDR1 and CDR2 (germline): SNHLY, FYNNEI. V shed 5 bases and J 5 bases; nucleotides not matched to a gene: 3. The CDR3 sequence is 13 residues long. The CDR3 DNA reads TGTGCCAGCAGTCGGCTAGCGGACAATGAGCAGTTCTTC. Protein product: CASSRLADNEQFF.

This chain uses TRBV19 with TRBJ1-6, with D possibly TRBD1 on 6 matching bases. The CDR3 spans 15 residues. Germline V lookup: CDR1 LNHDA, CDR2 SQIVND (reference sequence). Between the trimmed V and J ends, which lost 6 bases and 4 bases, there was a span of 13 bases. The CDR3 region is CASSLRDTYNSPLHF. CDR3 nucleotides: TGTGCCAGTAGCTTACGGGACACTTATAATTCACCCCTCCACTTT.

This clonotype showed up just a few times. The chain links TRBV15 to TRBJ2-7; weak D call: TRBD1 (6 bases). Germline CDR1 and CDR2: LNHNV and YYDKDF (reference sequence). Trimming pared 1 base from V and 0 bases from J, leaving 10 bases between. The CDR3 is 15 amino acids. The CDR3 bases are TGTGCCACCAGCAGAGGGACAGACGCCTCCTACGAGCAGTACTTC. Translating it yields CATSRGTDASYEQYF. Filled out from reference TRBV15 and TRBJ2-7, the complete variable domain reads DAMVIQNPRYQVTQFGKPVTLSCSQTLNHNVMYWYQQKSSQAPKLLFHYYDKDFNNEADTPDNFQSRRPNTSFCFLDIRSPGLGDTAMYLCATSRGTDASYEQYFGPGTRLTVT.

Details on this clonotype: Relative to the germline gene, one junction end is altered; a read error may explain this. The CDR3: CASSLAGPGTGELYF. CDR3 in DNA: TGTGCCAGCAGCTTAGCGGGACCGGGCACCGGGGAGCTGTACTTC. This chain joins TRBV7-2 and TRBJ2-7, with D perhaps matching TRBD1 or TRBD2 (5 bases each). Germline V gene lookup returns CDR1 SGHTA and CDR2 FQGNSA. The CDR3 spans 15 residues.

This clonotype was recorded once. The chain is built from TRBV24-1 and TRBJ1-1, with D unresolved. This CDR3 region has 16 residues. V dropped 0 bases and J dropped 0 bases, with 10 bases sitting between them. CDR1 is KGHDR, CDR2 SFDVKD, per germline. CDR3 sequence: CATSDLADSMNTEAFF. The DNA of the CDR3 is TGTGCCACCAGTGATTTGGCGGATTCTATGAACACTGAAGCTTTCTTT.

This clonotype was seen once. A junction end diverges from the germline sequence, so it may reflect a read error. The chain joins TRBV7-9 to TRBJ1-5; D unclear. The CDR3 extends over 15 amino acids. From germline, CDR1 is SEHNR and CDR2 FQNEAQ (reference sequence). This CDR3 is CASGRDGISNQPQHF. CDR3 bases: TGCGCCAGCGGCCGCGACGGGATTAGCAATCAGCCCCAGCATTTT.

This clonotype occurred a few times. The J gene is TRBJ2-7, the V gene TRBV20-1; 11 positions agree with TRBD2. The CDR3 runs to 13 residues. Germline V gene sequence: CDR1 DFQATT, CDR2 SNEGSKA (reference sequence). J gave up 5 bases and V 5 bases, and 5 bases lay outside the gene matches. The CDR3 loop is CSASLAGGHEQYF. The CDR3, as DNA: TGCAGTGCTTCCCTAGCGGGGGGCCACGAGCAGTACTTC.

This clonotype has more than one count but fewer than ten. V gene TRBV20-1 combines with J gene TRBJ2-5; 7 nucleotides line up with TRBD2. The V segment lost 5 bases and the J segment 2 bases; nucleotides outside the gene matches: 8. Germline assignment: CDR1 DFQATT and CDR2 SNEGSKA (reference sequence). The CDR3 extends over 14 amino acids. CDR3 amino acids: CSAARTSRQETQYF. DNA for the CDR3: TGCAGTGCTGCTCGGACTAGTCGGCAAGAGACCCAGTACTTC.

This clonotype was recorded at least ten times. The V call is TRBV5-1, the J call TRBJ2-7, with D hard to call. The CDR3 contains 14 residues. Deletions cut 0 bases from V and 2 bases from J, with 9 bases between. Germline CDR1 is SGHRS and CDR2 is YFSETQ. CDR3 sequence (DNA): TGCGCCAGCAGCTTGGGAACTATTACCTACGAGCAGTACTTC. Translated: CASSLGTITYEQYF.

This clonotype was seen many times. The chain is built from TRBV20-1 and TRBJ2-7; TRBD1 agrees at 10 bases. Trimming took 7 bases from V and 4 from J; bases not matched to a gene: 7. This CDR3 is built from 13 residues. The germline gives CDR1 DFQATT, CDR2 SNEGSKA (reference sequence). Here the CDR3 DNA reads TGCAGTGTTAAGACAGGGGGCTTATACGAGCAGTACTTC. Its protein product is CSVKTGGLYEQYF.

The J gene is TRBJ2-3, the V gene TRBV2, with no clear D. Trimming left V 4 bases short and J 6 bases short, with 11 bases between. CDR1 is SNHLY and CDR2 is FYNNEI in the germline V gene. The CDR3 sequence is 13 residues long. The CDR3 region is CASSAFLSDTQYF. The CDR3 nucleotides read TGTGCCAGCAGTGCTTTCTTGTCTGATACGCAGTATTTT.

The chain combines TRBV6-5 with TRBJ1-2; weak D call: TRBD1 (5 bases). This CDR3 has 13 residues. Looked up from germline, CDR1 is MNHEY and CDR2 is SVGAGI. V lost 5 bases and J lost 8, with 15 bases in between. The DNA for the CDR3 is TGTGCCAGCAGTGATCGGGGGATGAAGGGCTACACCTTC. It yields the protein CASSDRGMKGYTF.

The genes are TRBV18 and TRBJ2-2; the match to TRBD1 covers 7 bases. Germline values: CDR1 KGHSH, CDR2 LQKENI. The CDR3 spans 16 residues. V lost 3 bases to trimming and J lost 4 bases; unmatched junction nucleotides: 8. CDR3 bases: TGTGCCAGCTCACCCCTGGGACAGCCTACCACCGGGGAGCTGTTTTTT. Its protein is CASSPLGQPTTGELFF. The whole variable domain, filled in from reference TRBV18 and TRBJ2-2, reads NAGVMQNPRHLVRRRGQEARLRCSPMKGHSHVYWYRQLPEEGLKFMVYLQKENIIDESGMPKERFSAEFPKEGPSILRIQQVVRGDSAAYFCASSPLGQPTTGELFFGEGSRLTVL.

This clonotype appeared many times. Written as DNA, the CDR3 is TGTGCCAGTAGTGACCTAGGAGGGGGGTCGAGCACCGGGGAGCTGTTTTTT. This codes for CASSDLGGGSSTGELFF. The chain has TRBV19 and TRBJ2-2; D could derive from TRBD1 or TRBD2 (6 bases each). The germline CDR1 and CDR2 sequences are LNHDA and SQIVND (reference sequence). CDR3 size: 17 residues. V was cut by 5 bases and J by 4 bases, with 20 bases left in between.

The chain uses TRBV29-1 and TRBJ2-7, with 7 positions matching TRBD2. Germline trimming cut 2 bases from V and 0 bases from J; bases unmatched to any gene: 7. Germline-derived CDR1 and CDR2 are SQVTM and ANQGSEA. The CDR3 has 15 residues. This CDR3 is CSVEFGGKSSYEQYF. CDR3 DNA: TGCAGCGTTGAATTCGGGGGGAAGAGCTCCTACGAGCAGTACTTC.

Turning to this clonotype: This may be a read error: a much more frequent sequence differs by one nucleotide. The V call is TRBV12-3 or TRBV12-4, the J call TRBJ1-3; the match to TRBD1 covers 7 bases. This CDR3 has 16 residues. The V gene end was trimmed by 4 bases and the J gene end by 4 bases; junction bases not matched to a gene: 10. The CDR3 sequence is CASSSAGGKPGNTIYF. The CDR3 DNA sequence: TGTGCCAGCAGTTCAGCAGGGGGGAAACCGGGAAACACCATATATTTT.

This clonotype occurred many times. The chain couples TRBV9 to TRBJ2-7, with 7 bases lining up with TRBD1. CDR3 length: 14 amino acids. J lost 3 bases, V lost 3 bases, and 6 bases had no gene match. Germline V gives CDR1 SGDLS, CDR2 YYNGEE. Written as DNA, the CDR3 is TGTGCCAGCAGCGGGCCGGGACAGCTCTACGAGCAGTACTTC. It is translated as CASSGPGQLYEQYF.

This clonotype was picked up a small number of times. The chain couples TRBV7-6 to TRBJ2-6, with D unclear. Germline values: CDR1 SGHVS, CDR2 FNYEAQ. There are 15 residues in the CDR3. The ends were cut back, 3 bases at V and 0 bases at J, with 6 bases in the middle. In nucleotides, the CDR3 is TGTGCCAGCAGCTTTAGCAACTCTGGGGCCAACGTCCTGACTTTC. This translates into CASSFSNSGANVLTF.

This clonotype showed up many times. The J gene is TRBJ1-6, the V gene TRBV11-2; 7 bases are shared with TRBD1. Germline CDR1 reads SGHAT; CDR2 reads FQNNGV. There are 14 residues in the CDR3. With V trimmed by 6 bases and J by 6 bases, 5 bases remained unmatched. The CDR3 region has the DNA TGTGCCAGCAGTCACAACAGGGGTAATTCACCCCTCCACTTT. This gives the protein CASSHNRGNSPLHF.

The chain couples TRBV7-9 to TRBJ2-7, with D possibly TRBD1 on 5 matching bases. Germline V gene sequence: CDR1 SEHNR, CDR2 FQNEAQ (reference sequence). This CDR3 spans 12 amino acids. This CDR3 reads CGSSFTGPEQYF. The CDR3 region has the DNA TGTGGGAGCAGCTTCACAGGTCCCGAGCAGTACTTC.

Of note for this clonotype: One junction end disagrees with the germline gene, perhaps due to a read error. In DNA, the CDR3 is TGTGCCATCAGCCCGGGACTAGCGGGGTTTAGCACAGATGCGCAGTATTTT. Amino acid sequence: CAISPGLAGFSTDAQYF. This sequence joins TRBV10-3 and TRBJ2-3; TRBD2 matches 13 bases. Germline CDR1 is ENHRY and CDR2 is SYGVKD. The CDR3 has 17 residues.

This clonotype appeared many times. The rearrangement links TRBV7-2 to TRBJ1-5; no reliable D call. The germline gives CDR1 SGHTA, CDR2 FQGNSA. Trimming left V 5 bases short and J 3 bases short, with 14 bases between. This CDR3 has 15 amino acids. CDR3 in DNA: TGTGCCAGCAGCCTCAGGACCGGGGACAATCAGCCCCAGCATTTT. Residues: CASSLRTGDNQPQHF.

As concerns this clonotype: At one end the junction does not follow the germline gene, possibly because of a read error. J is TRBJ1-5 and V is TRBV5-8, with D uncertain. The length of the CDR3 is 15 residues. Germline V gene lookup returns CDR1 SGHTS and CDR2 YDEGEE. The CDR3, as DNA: TGTGCCAGCAGCTTGTCTGTCCTCTCCAATCAGCCCCAGCACTTT. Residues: CASSLSVLSNQPQHF.